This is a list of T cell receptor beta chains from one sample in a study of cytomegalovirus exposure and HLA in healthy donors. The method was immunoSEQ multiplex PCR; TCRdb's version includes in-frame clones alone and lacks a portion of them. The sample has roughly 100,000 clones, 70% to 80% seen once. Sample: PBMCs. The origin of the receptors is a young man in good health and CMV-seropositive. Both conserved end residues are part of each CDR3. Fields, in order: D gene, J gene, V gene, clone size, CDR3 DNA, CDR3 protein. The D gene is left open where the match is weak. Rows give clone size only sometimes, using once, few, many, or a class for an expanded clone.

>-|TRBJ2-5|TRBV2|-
TGTGCCAGCAGTACAGCCTCTGGGGAGACCCAGTACTTC
CASSTASGETQYF
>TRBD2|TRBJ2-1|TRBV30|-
TGTGCCTGGACGCAAGGACTAGCGGGGCTGCAGTTCTTC
CAWTQGLAGLQFF
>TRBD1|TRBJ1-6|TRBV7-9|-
TGTGCCAGCAGCTTAGCTCAGGGGGCCTCGTCACCCCTCCACTTT
CASSLAQGASSPLHF
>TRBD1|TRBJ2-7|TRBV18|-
TGTGCCAGCTCACCAAAGGACAGGACCCATTCCTACGAGCAGTACTTC
CASSPKDRTHSYEQYF
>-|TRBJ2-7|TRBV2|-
TGTGCCAGCAGTGTACAGGGCGGCGAGCAGTACTTC
CASSVQGGEQYF
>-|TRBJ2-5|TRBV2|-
TGTGCCAGCAATAACCTACCCCAAGAGACCCAGTACTTC
CASNNLPQETQYF
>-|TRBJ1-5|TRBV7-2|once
TGTGCCAGCAGCTCCACAGGGAATCAGCCCCAGCATTTT
CASSSTGNQPQHF
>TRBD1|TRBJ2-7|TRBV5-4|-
TGTGCCAGCAGCTTGGTAGGGGGCGTGGGCTACGAGCAGTACTTC
CASSLVGGVGYEQYF
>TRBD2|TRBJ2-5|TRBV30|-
TGTGCCTGGAGTGTTGCGCGGGGGGGGCAAGAGACCCAGTACTTC
CAWSVARGGQETQYF
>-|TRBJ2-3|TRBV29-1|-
TGCAGCGTTGATTACAGGGTCGGCACAGATACGCAGTATTTT
CSVDYRVGTDTQYF
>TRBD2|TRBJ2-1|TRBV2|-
TGTGCCAGCAGTGACCGGACTAGCGGGGTAGCTGAGTTCTTC
CASSDRTSGVAEFF
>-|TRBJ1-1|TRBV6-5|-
TGTGCCAGCAGTTACGGAGGCAGAGGCACTGAAGCTTTCTTT
CASSYGGRGTEAFF
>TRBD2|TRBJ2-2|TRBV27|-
TGTGCCAGCAGGCCCCACCTAGCGGGGGGGGACACCGGGGAGCTGTTTTTT
CASRPHLAGGDTGELFF
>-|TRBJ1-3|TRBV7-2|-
TGTGCCAGCAGCTCCCTCGGGGACACCATATATTTT
CASSSLGDTIYF
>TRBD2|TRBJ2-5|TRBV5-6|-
TGTGCCAGCAGCTTGGATGAGGCGGGGGGCTTAGAAGAGACCCAGTACTTC
CASSLDEAGGLEETQYF
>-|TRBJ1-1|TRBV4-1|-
TGCGCCAGCAGCCAACCGGGGAACACTGAAGCTTTCTTT
CASSQPGNTEAFF
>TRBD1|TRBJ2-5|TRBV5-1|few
TGCGCCAGCAGCCCGGACAGGTACCAAGAGACCCAGTACTTC
CASSPDRYQETQYF
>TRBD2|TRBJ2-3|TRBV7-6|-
TGTGCCAGCAGCTCACGACGGGGGGCAGATACGCAGTATTTT
CASSSRRGADTQYF
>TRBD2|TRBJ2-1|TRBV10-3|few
TGTGCCATCTCTTCGCGCGGGGGGGCCGACTACAATGAGCAGTTCTTC
CAISSRGGADYNEQFF
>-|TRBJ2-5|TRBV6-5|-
TGTGCCAGCAGTAGGACTACCGGAGAGACCCAGTACTTC
CASSRTTGETQYF
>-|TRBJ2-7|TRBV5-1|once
TGCGCCAGCAGTCCAGATTCCTACGAGCAGTACTTC
CASSPDSYEQYF
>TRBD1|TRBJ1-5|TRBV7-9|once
TGTGCCAGCAGCCCGACAGGGTCTTGGGATCAGCCCCAGCATTTT
CASSPTGSWDQPQHF
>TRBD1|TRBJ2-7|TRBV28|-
TGTGCCAGCAGCTTAGACAGGGCAGGAGCCTACGAGCAGTACTTC
CASSLDRAGAYEQYF
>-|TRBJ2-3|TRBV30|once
TGTGCCTGGAGGTGGCGGGGAATCACAGATACGCAGTATTTT
CAWRWRGITDTQYF
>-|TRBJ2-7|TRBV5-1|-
TGCGCCAGCAGCTACCTTGGCTCCCCCTACGAGCAGTACTTC
CASSYLGSPYEQYF
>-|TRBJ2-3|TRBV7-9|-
TGTGCCAGCAGCCAGGATAGTGATACGCAGTATTTT
CASSQDSDTQYF
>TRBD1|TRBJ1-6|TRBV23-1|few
TGCGCCAGCAGCCAGACGGACAGGGAGAATTCACCCCTCCACTTT
CASSQTDRENSPLHF
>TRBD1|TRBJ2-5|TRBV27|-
TGTGCCAGCAGTTTTGGGGACAGGGCTGGGGAGACCCAGTACTTC
CASSFGDRAGETQYF
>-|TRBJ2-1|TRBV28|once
TGTGCCAGTATTTCCTACAATGAGCAGTTCTTC
CASISYNEQFF
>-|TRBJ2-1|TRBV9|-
TGTGCCAGCAGCGTAGGACAGGGAGGATACAATGAGCAGTTCTTC
CASSVGQGGYNEQFF
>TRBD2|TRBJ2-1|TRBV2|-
TGTGCCAGCAGGGCTAGCGGAACAACGGGGAATGAGCAGTTCTTC
CASRASGTTGNEQFF
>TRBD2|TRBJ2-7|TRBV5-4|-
TGTGCCAGCAGCTTGAGACTAGCGGGGACCTCCTACGAGCAGTACTTC
CASSLRLAGTSYEQYF
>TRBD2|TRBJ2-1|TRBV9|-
TGTGCCAGCAGCGAGGGGGACGGGGGGGCCTACAATGAGCAGTTCTTC
CASSEGDGGAYNEQFF
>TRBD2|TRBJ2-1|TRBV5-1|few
TGCGCCAGCAGCTTGTCCGGGACTACAGACAATGAGCAGTTCTTC
CASSLSGTTDNEQFF
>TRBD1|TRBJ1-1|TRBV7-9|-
TGTGCCAGCAGCTTTGGGACAGGGGTTGAGGGCACTGAAGCTTTCTTT
CASSFGTGVEGTEAFF
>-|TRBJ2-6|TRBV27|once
TGTGCCAGCAGTTTTTACAGGGGAGGATCTGGGGCCAACGTCCTGACTTTC
CASSFYRGGSGANVLTF
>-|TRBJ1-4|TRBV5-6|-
TGTGCCAGCAGCTTACCTACCGGGATCGGGGGAGAAAAACTGTTTTTT
CASSLPTGIGGEKLFF
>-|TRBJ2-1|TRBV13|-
TGTGCCAGCAGCTTAGGAGAACGGGCCTACAATGAGCAGTTCTTC
CASSLGERAYNEQFF
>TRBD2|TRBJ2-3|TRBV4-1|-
TGCGCCAGCAGCTGGGGGGGAGTGGGTACAGATACGCAGTATTTT
CASSWGGVGTDTQYF
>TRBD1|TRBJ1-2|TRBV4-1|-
TGCGCCAGCAGCCACCCACCGACAGGGCCGAACTATGGCTACACCTTC
CASSHPPTGPNYGYTF
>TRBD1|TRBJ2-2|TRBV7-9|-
TGTGCCAGCAGCTTCGAAGGGGGCAATACCGGGGAGCTGTTTTTT
CASSFEGGNTGELFF
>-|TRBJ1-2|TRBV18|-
TGTGCCAGCTCACTCGGGACAAGTCGTGGCTACACCTTC
CASSLGTSRGYTF
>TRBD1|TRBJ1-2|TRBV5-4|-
TGTGCCAGCAGCTCTGGACAGGGGACCCCTAACGATGGCTACACCTTC
CASSSGQGTPNDGYTF